This T cell receptor (beta chain) stems from a study of PD-L1 blockade in urothelial cancer. Overall study context: Atezolizumab was started by patients around 2014 at 1,200 mg intravenously every 3 weeks. Patients arrived having already received 0 to 3 prior chemotherapy regimens. Timepoints chosen for blood analysis were 3 weeks (second dose) and 6 weeks after treatment start.

Time point described: pretreatment peripheral blood. Each patient's cancer was a locally advanced or metastatic urothelial carcinoma. Assay used: immunoSEQ multiplex PCR; TCRdb lists only in-frame clones, some missing. The sample shows 45,000 to 50,000 clones, approximately 79% of them seen only once. The length of the CDR3 is 14 residues. Germline CDR1 and CDR2: LNHDA and SQIVND (reference sequence). V lost 8 bases and J lost 4; bases outside the gene matches: 8. The receptor's source is a man in his 70s with urothelial cancer. Sequences were derived from PBMCs, sampled around atezolizumab (anti-PD-L1) treatment. This chain joins TRBV19 and TRBJ2-1, with 7 bases matching TRBD1. The CDR3: CASWTGSRYNEQFF. As DNA, the CDR3 is TGTGCCAGTTGGACAGGATCTAGGTACAATGAGCAGTTCTTC.